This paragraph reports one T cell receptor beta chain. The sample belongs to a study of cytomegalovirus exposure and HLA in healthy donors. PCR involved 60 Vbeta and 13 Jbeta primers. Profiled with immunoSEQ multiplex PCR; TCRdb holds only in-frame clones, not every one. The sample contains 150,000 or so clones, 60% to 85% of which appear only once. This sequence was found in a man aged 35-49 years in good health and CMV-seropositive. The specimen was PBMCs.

DNA for the CDR3: TGTGCCAGCAGTTATAAAGGAGCGAGGGGCTACACCTTC. It translates to CASSYKGARGYTF. The V call is TRBV6-5, the J call TRBJ1-2; D gene ambiguous. This CDR3 contains 13 residues. The germline V gene has CDR1 MNHEY and CDR2 SVGAGI. Trimming removed 3 bases at V and 8 bases at J, with 13 bases between.